This passage covers 5 T cell receptor beta chains from one sample sequenced in a study of blood T cell repertoires in COVID-19. Profiled with immunoSEQ multiplex PCR; TCRdb holds only in-frame clones, not every one. The top ten clones hold under 3.5% of a sample with 210,000 or so clones, approximately 82% of them seen once. Material: peripheral blood. These receptors were collected from a man between 50 and 59 years old with active or convalescent COVID-19.

The chain is built from TRBV13 and TRBJ2-1; 14 bases are a match to TRBD2. This CDR3 comprises 15 residues. Trimming cost V 7 bases and J 8 bases; bases outside gene matches: 7. Germline V gene lookup returns CDR1 PRHDT and CDR2 FYEKMQ (reference sequence). DNA of the CDR3: TGTGCCAGCAACGCGGGACTAGCGGGAGTTGATGAGCAGTTCTTC. Translation gives CASNAGLAGVDEQFF. The entire variable domain, with the rest obtained from reference TRBV13 and TRBJ2-1, is as follows: AAGVIQSPRHLIKEKRETATLKCYPIPRHDTVYWYQQGPGQDPQFLISFYEKMQSDKGSIPDRFSAQQFSDYHSELNMSSLELGDSALYFCASNAGLAGVDEQFFGPGTRLTVL.

The V call is TRBV3-1 (or the pseudogene TRBV3-2), the J call TRBJ1-1, with 9 bases that match TRBD1. Germline V CDR1 and CDR2: LGHDT, YNNKEL (reference sequence). This CDR3 contains 16 residues. Trimming cost V 0 bases and J 6 bases; bases outside gene matches: 8. Written as DNA, the CDR3 is TGTGCCAGCAGCCAAGAGGGGACAGGGAGGAAGGCTGAAGCTTTCTTT. Translation gives CASSQEGTGRKAEAFF.

V usage is TRBV30 and J usage is TRBJ1-1, with D maybe TRBD1 (5 bases). Germline V gene lookup returns CDR1 GTSNPN and CDR2 SVGIG (reference sequence). The V end was cut by 2 bases, the J end by 4 bases, with 14 bases between. The CDR3 is 14 amino acids. CDR3 bases: TGTGCCTGGAGTCGGAGGGGTTGGGGCACTGAAGCTTTCTTT. Protein: CAWSRRGWGTEAFF.

The chain carries TRBV24-1 and TRBJ2-7; weak D call: TRBD1 (6 bases). Per the germline V gene, CDR1 is KGHDR and CDR2 is SFDVKD. The CDR3 consists of 14 residues. Trimming stripped 3 bases from V and 5 bases from J, with 13 bases between. The CDR3 sequence: CATSDLQTGNEQYF. The CDR3, as DNA: TGTGCCACCAGTGATCTTCAAACAGGGAACGAGCAGTACTTC.

The V and J genes are TRBV24-1 and TRBJ1-6; D might be TRBD1 (6 bases). V was shortened by 4 bases and J by 6 bases, with 12 bases between the two germline ends. Germline CDR1 reads KGHDR; CDR2 reads SFDVKD. The CDR3 consists of 15 residues. Written as DNA, the CDR3 is TGTGCCACCAGTGACTCCGGACAGTCTAATTCACCCCTCCACTTT. It specifies CATSDSGQSNSPLHF.